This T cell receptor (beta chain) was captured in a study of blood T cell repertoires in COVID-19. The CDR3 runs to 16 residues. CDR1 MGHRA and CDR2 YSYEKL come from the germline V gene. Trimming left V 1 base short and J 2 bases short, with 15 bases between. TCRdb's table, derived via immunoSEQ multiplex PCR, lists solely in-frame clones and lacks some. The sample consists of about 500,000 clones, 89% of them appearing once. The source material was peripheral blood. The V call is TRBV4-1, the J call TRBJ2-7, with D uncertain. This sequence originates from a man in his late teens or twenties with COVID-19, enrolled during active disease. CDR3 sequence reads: CASSQGYGAKTYEQYF. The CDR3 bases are TGCGCCAGCAGCCAAGGGTACGGAGCTAAGACCTACGAGCAGTACTTC.